A single sample gave rise to the 20 T cell receptor beta chains below, sequenced in a study of a mutant IDH1 vaccine in newly diagnosed glioma. Time point denoted: week 5, during vaccination. Topical imiquimod was applied with each vaccine dose, which held 300 ug of mutant IDH1 20-mer peptide. No antigen is known for these receptors. Clones were sequenced by immunoSEQ multiplex PCR, and TCRdb holds only the in-frame ones, with some missing. The sample has 50,000 or so clones; just under 80% are singletons. The material was PBMCs, obtained from a glioma patient whose treatment included an IDH1 peptide vaccine. The source of these receptors is a woman between 40 and 50 years old with glioma.

This rearrangement joins TRBV6-5 to TRBJ1-3, with 8 bases that match TRBD1. The V gene end was trimmed by 9 bases and the J gene end by 0 bases; junction bases not matched to a gene: 4. The CDR3 spans 14 residues. The germline gives CDR1 MNHEY, CDR2 SVGAGI. CDR3 residues: CASTGGGSGNTIYF. In DNA, the CDR3 is TGTGCCAGTACAGGGGGGGGCTCTGGAAACACCATATATTTT.

The gene calls are TRBV27 and TRBJ1-6, with TRBD1 as a possible D gene (5 bases). Between the trimmed V and J ends, which lost 0 bases and 7 bases, there was a span of 10 bases. Germline V gene lookup returns CDR1 MNHEY and CDR2 SMNVEV (reference sequence). CDR3 length: 15 amino acids. The CDR3 loop is CASSLSQGGNSPLHF. As DNA, the CDR3 is TGTGCCAGCAGTTTATCTCAGGGAGGGAATTCACCCCTCCACTTT.

This chain uses TRBV6-6 with TRBJ2-5; 9 nucleotides line up with TRBD2. Germline loops: CDR1 MNHNY, CDR2 SVGAGI (reference sequence). After removal of 0 bases from V and 5 bases from J, the junction contained 4 bases not matched to a gene. The CDR3 runs to 15 residues. This chain's CDR3 is CASSYSASGAETQYF. In DNA form, the CDR3 reads TGTGCCAGCAGTTACTCGGCTAGCGGGGCCGAGACCCAGTACTTC.

This clone showed up just a few times. The chain recombines TRBV12-5 with TRBJ1-1, with 9 positions matching TRBD1. This CDR3 has 15 amino acids. V trimming: 3 bases; J trimming: 4 bases; junction bases outside the gene matches: 6. Germline V gene data show CDR1 as LGHNT and CDR2 as FRNRAP. The CDR3 nucleotides read TGTGCTAGTGGTTTATTGACAGGGGGGTTCACTGAAGCTTTCTTT. This encodes CASGLLTGGFTEAFF.

The genes are TRBV7-2 and TRBJ1-5, with D perhaps matching TRBD1 (6 bases). Trimming took 1 base from V and 1 from J, leaving 11 bases between them. The CDR3 runs 16 residues. Germline assignment: CDR1 SGHTA and CDR2 FQGNSA. CDR3 sequence (DNA): TGTGCCAGCAGCTTAGGGGGAGGGGGAAGCAATCAGCCCCAGCATTTT. This gives the protein CASSLGGGGSNQPQHF.

This chain connects TRBV6-1 to TRBJ2-2, with D unclear. The CDR3 spans 12 residues. V shed 4 bases and J shed 7 bases, with 7 bases lying between them. Germline CDR1 MNHNS, CDR2 SASEGT. The CDR3 is CASSVRGGELFF. The DNA of the CDR3 is TGTGCCAGCAGTGTCCGAGGCGGGGAGCTGTTTTTT.

The rearrangement uses TRBV5-1 and TRBJ2-5; a possible D gene is TRBD1 (5 bases). From germline, CDR1 is SGHRS and CDR2 YFSETQ. With 3 bases removed from V and 1 base from J, the gap between germline ends came to 10 bases. This CDR3 has 14 amino acids. The CDR3 DNA reads as TGCGCCAGCAGCTCGGACACCATCCAAGAGACCCAGTACTTC. Protein sequence: CASSSDTIQETQYF.

CDR3 amino acids: CASSLDRGNTEAFF. DNA for the CDR3: TGTGCCAGCAGCTTGGACAGGGGGAACACTGAAGCTTTCTTT. The rearrangement uses TRBV5-6 and TRBJ1-1; 7 bases align to TRBD1. This CDR3 region has 14 residues. Germline lookup yields CDR1 SGHDT and CDR2 YYEEEE. Trimming at V came to 0 bases and at J to 1 base, leaving 0 bases not matched to a gene.

This clone was observed a single time. The chain has TRBV13 and TRBJ2-1; 7 nucleotides align to TRBD2. CDR1 is PRHDT and CDR2 is FYEKMQ in the germline V gene (reference sequence). After removal of 6 bases from V and 4 bases from J, the junction contained 6 bases not matched to a gene. The CDR3 length is 14 residues. CDR3 region: CASSRREAYNEQFF. The CDR3 region has the DNA TGTGCCAGCAGTCGCCGGGAGGCTTACAATGAGCAGTTCTTC.

The DNA of the CDR3 is TGTGCCAGCAGCGTAGCGCTCCAGCGACTCACAGATACGCAGTATTTT. Its protein is CASSVALQRLTDTQYF. V gene TRBV9 combines with J gene TRBJ2-3; D gene unclear. V dropped 0 bases and J dropped 2 bases, with 13 bases sitting between them. This CDR3 region has 16 residues. Germline V gives CDR1 SGDLS, CDR2 YYNGEE.

The table lists this clone with a few counts. The rearrangement joins TRBV27 to TRBJ1-1; D perhaps matches TRBD1 (6 bases). Trimming removed 4 bases at V and 4 bases at J, with 13 bases between. Germline lookup yields CDR1 MNHEY and CDR2 SMNVEV (reference sequence). The CDR3 is 14 amino acids. The CDR3 nucleotides read TGTGCCAGCAGTTATGCAGGGGTCGGCACTGAAGCTTTCTTT. Translating gives CASSYAGVGTEAFF.

This chain uses TRBV4-3 with TRBJ1-2, with a possible D match to TRBD1 (5 bases). This CDR3 has 14 amino acids. Trimming removed 0 bases at V and 9 bases at J, with 14 bases between. CDR1 and CDR2 (germline): LGHNA, YSLEER. CDR3 bases: TGCGCCAGCAGCCAAGAGGGGGGAAGGCAGAGCTACACCTTC. It encodes CASSQEGGRQSYTF.

V is TRBV5-1 and J is TRBJ1-2; 11 bases are shared with TRBD1. V shed 4 bases, J shed 7 bases, and the junction held 9 bases outside the gene matches. The CDR3 length is 15 residues. Germline V gene lookup returns CDR1 SGHRS and CDR2 YFSETQ. This chain's CDR3 is CASSPTDRGLRGYTF. The CDR3 nucleotides read TGCGCCAGCAGCCCGACGGACAGGGGGCTACGTGGCTACACCTTC.

This clone was seen just once. This sequence joins TRBV5-8 and TRBJ2-3, with a tentative D call TRBD1 (6 bases). Germline CDR1 reads SGHTS; CDR2 reads YDEGEE. Deletions cut 4 bases from V and 1 base from J, with 10 bases between. The CDR3 runs to 14 residues. CDR3 nucleotides: TGTGCCAGCAGCCGGGACACCGGCACAGATACGCAGTATTTT. Translated, it gives CASSRDTGTDTQYF. Based on the CDR3 plus reference TRBV5-8 and TRBJ2-3, the full variable domain is EAGVTQSPTHLIKTRGQQATLRCSPISGHTSVYWYQQALGLGLQFLLWYDEGEERNRGNFPPRFSGRQFPNYSSELNVNALELEDSALYLCASSRDTGTDTQYFGPGTRLTVL.

The V call is TRBV18, the J call TRBJ2-7, with D possibly being TRBD1 (6 bases). This CDR3 is built from 14 residues. V lost 2 bases and J lost 5, with 13 bases in between. The V gene's germline CDR1 is KGHSH and CDR2 LQKENI. The CDR3 region has the DNA TGTGCCAGCTCACCAACGGCAGGGGACCACGAGCAGTACTTC. Amino acids: CASSPTAGDHEQYF.

The count of this clone is one. This chain links TRBV7-9 with TRBJ2-5, with D hard to call. The V gene lost 7 bases and the J gene lost 4 bases, with 7 bases spanning the gap. Germline assignment: CDR1 SEHNR and CDR2 FQNEAQ (reference sequence). This CDR3 contains 11 residues. The DNA for the CDR3 is TGTGCCAGCACCGACGTAGAGACCCAGTACTTC. This gives the protein CASTDVETQYF.

This sequence joins TRBV7-8 and TRBJ1-5, with 7 bases lining up with TRBD1. J was trimmed by 6 bases and V by 10 bases; bases with no gene match: 15. Germline CDR1 reads SGHVS; CDR2 reads FQNEAQ. The CDR3 consists of 15 residues. This chain's CDR3 is CAISDRFPFGQPQHF. Here the CDR3 DNA reads TGTGCCATCTCGGACAGGTTCCCCTTCGGTCAGCCCCAGCATTTT.

V and J are TRBV7-9 and TRBJ2-7; TRBD1 might be the D (6 bases). CDR1 and CDR2 from the germline V gene are SEHNR and FQNEAQ (reference sequence). The CDR3 contains 15 residues. V was shortened by 1 base and J by 0 bases, with 10 bases between the two germline ends. The CDR3 DNA reads as TGTGCCAGCAGCTTAGTGAGGGGGAGCTCCTACGAGCAGTACTTC. Its translation: CASSLVRGSSYEQYF.

This chain uses TRBV7-6 with TRBJ2-5, with 16 bases aligning to TRBD2. The CDR3 is 18 amino acids. Per germline, CDR1 SGHVS and CDR2 FNYEAQ. With V trimmed by 1 base and J by 6 bases, 8 bases remained unmatched. CDR3 in DNA: TGTGCCAGCAGCTTAGGTCCGGGACTAGCGGGGGGGCCAAAGACCCAGTACTTC. Its translation is CASSLGPGLAGGPKTQYF.

The chain has TRBV9 and TRBJ1-5, with D uncertain. Trimming removed 0 bases from V and 9 bases from J, with 16 bases in between. CDR3 length: 15 amino acids. Germline V CDR1 and CDR2: SGDLS, YYNGEE. In DNA form, the CDR3 reads TGTGCCAGCAGCGTAGACCCGCGCATCGGAGGGCCCCAGCATTTT. Translated: CASSVDPRIGGPQHF.